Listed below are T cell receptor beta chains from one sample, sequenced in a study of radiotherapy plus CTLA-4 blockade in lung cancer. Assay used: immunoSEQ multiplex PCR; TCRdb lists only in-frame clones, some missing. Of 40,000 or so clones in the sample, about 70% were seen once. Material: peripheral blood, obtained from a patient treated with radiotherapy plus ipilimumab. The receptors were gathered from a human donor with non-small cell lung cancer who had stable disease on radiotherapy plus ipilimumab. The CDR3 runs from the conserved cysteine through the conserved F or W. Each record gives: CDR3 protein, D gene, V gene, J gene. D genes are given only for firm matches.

cdr3_aa: CASSYRAGTDTQYF; d_call: .; v_call: TRBV6-5; j_call: TRBJ2-3
cdr3_aa: CASTSRRVYGYTF; d_call: .; v_call: TRBV19; j_call: TRBJ1-2
cdr3_aa: CASKQEGGNSPLHF; d_call: .; v_call: TRBV2; j_call: TRBJ1-6
cdr3_aa: CASSPPRQGSGTQYF; d_call: TRBD1; v_call: TRBV5-4; j_call: TRBJ2-5
cdr3_aa: CASSSSGQSYGYTF; d_call: .; v_call: TRBV5-5; j_call: TRBJ1-2
cdr3_aa: CSVERGRTEAFF; d_call: .; v_call: TRBV29-1; j_call: TRBJ1-1
cdr3_aa: CASSARLGNTIYF; d_call: .; v_call: TRBV5-1; j_call: TRBJ1-3
cdr3_aa: CAWGGSYEQYF; d_call: .; v_call: TRBV30; j_call: TRBJ2-7
cdr3_aa: CASSFVSGGSYNEQFF; d_call: TRBD2; v_call: TRBV6-6; j_call: TRBJ2-1
cdr3_aa: CAWDPGQGDQPQHF; d_call: TRBD1; v_call: TRBV30; j_call: TRBJ1-5
cdr3_aa: CASSQRGGGVTDTQYF; d_call: TRBD2; v_call: TRBV7-8; j_call: TRBJ2-3
cdr3_aa: CSARRLAGEETQYF; d_call: TRBD2; v_call: TRBV29-1; j_call: TRBJ2-5
cdr3_aa: CACAGLKAGELFF; d_call: .; v_call: TRBV30; j_call: TRBJ2-2
cdr3_aa: CASSHGTAYGYTF; d_call: TRBD1; v_call: TRBV4-3; j_call: TRBJ1-2
cdr3_aa: CASSPDRAGYTF; d_call: TRBD1; v_call: TRBV18; j_call: TRBJ1-2
cdr3_aa: CASSQSGASGGWAGELFF; d_call: TRBD2; v_call: TRBV23-1; j_call: TRBJ2-2
cdr3_aa: CASTARASGATDTQYF; d_call: TRBD2; v_call: TRBV9; j_call: TRBJ2-3
cdr3_aa: CASSPLTGEYTTEAFF; d_call: TRBD1; v_call: TRBV19; j_call: TRBJ1-1
cdr3_aa: CASSLGQGAVNTGELFF; d_call: TRBD1; v_call: TRBV5-1; j_call: TRBJ2-2
cdr3_aa: CASSYIPGPQAYNEQFF; d_call: .; v_call: TRBV11-2; j_call: TRBJ2-1
cdr3_aa: CASSLGLAGNSYNEQFF; d_call: TRBD2; v_call: TRBV5-1; j_call: TRBJ2-1
cdr3_aa: CASILGQGSNQPQHF; d_call: TRBD1; v_call: TRBV6-1; j_call: TRBJ1-5
cdr3_aa: CASSPDTYGYTF; d_call: .; v_call: TRBV14; j_call: TRBJ1-2
cdr3_aa: CASSEGEPQHF; d_call: .; v_call: TRBV10-2; j_call: TRBJ1-5
cdr3_aa: CASRPRERGGRTGELFF; d_call: TRBD2; v_call: TRBV7-9; j_call: TRBJ2-2
cdr3_aa: CASSLAGDGVISPLHF; d_call: .; v_call: TRBV5-5; j_call: TRBJ1-6
cdr3_aa: CASSTGYTGELFF; d_call: .; v_call: TRBV2; j_call: TRBJ2-2
cdr3_aa: CASSPAGTVYGYTF; d_call: TRBD1; v_call: TRBV5-4; j_call: TRBJ1-2
cdr3_aa: CASSPPTGPYNEQFF; d_call: .; v_call: TRBV18; j_call: TRBJ2-1
cdr3_aa: CASSLPRGEQYF; d_call: .; v_call: TRBV5-1; j_call: TRBJ2-7